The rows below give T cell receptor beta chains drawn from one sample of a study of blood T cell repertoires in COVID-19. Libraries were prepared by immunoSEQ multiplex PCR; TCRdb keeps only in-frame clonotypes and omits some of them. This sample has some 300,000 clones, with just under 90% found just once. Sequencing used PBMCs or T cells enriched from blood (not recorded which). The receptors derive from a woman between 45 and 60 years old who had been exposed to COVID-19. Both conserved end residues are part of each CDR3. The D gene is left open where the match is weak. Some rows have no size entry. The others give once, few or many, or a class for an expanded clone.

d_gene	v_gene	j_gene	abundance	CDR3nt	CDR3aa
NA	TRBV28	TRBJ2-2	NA	TGTGCCAGCAGTTTGTTGCGGAGCACCGGGGAGCTGTTTTTT	CASSLLRSTGELFF
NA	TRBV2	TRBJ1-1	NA	TGTGCCAGCAGTGAAGGGGGAGAAGGGACTGAAGCTTTCTTT	CASSEGGEGTEAFF
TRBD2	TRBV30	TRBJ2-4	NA	TGTGCCTGGAGTGTATCCCTAGCGGTAGCCAAAAACATTCAGTACTTC	CAWSVSLAVAKNIQYF
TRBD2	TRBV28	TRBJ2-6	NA	TGTGCCAGCAGTGGCGGGGGTTCATCCTCTGGGGCCAACGTCCTGACTTTC	CASSGGGSSSGANVLTF
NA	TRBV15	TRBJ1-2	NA	TGTGCCACCAGCATCCCTCAGGGGTATGGCTACACCTTC	CATSIPQGYGYTF
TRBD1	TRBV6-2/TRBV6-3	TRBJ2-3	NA	TGTGCCAGCAGCTCGACCCTCGGACAGGGCAAGGATACGCAGTATTTT	CASSSTLGQGKDTQYF
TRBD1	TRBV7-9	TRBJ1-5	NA	TGTGCCAGCAGCTTAACGGACAGGGGAGACCAGCCCCAGCATTTT	CASSLTDRGDQPQHF
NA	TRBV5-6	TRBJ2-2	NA	TGTGCCAGCAGCGCTCCGGGACATTCGAACACCGGGGAGCTGTTTTTT	CASSAPGHSNTGELFF
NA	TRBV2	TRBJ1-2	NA	TGTGCCAGCAGTGTTTCTCAAGGGGCTGGCTACACCTTC	CASSVSQGAGYTF
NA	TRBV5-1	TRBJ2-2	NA	TGCGCCACCCGTGCGGCAGTTGGGAACACCGGGGAGCTGTTTTTT	CATRAAVGNTGELFF
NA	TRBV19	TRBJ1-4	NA	TGTGCCAGTGGATATCCCCCCTCCGAGACGGGGAATGAAAAACTGTTTTTT	CASGYPPSETGNEKLFF
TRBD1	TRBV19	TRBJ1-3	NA	TGTGCCAGTTCACAGGGGGCTGGAAACACCATATATTTT	CASSQGAGNTIYF
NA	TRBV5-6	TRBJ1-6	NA	TGTGCCAGCAGCCGAGGGATTAGGAATTCACCCCTCCACTTT	CASSRGIRNSPLHF
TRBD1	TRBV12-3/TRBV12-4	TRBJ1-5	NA	TGTGCCAGCCGACAGGGTGGCAATCAGCCCCAGCATTTT	CASRQGGNQPQHF
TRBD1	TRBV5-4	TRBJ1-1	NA	TGTGCCAGCAGCTTGGAGGGGGCCACTGAAGCTTTCTTT	CASSLEGATEAFF
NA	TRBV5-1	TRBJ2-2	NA	TGCGCCAGCAGCGGAGATTACACCGGGGAGCTGTTTTTT	CASSGDYTGELFF
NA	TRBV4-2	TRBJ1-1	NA	TGTGCCAGCATCAAGAAAACTCTCAGCGGGGTGATTTCGAACACTGAAGCTTTCTTT	CASIKKTLSGVISNTEAFF
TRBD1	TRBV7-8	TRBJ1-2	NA	TGTGCCAGCAGCCCCAGGGGGGCCTATGGCTACACCTTC	CASSPRGAYGYTF
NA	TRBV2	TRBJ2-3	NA	TGTGCCAGCAGCCCTGGTAGGGGGGGGGCGGTGGATACGCAGTATTTT	CASSPGRGGAVDTQYF
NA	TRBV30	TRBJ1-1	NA	TGTGCCTGGACCCAGGTGGGTTCGGCTTTCTTT	CAWTQVGSAFF
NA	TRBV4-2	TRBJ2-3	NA	TGTGCCAGCAGCCAAGTTACAGAGCCAACAGATACGCAGTATTTT	CASSQVTEPTDTQYF
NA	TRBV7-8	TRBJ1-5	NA	TGTGCCAGCAGCCCAGGACAGTTAGGGCAGCCCCAGCATTTT	CASSPGQLGQPQHF
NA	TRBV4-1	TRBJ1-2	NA	TGCGCCAGCAGCCAAGGGCCTCTGGCAGACTATGGCTACACCTTC	CASSQGPLADYGYTF
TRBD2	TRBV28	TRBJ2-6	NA	TGTGCCAGCAGTTTCAGAGGGACTAGCGGGGGTGAGGCCAACGTCCTGACTTTC	CASSFRGTSGGEANVLTF
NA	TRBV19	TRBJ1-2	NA	TGTGCCAGTAGTACCCCGGGGGGAGCTAACTATGGCTACACCTTC	CASSTPGGANYGYTF
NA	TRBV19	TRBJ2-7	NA	TGTGCCAGTAGGGGCAGGGGAACCTACGAGCAGTACTTC	CASRGRGTYEQYF
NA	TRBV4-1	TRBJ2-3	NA	TGCGCCAGCAGACGAACCCCGGGGGTGGGTACAGATACGCAGTATTTT	CASRRTPGVGTDTQYF
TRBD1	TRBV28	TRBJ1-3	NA	TGTGCCAGCAGTTCCCAACAGCGCAGGGGGCGGACTGGAAACACCATATATTTT	CASSSQQRRGRTGNTIYF
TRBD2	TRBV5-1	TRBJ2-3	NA	TGCGCCAGCAGCTTGGGGCCCGGGGGGGGCACAGATACGCAGTATTTT	CASSLGPGGGTDTQYF
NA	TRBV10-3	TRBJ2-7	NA	TGTGCCATCAGTGAGTCGCGAAACCATTACGAGCAGTACTTC	CAISESRNHYEQYF
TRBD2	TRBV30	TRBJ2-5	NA	TGTGCCTGGAGTGTAGGCCGCCGGGGGGTCAAAGAGACCCAGTACTTC	CAWSVGRRGVKETQYF
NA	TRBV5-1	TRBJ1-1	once	TGCGCCAGCAGCTTGGCCGGAGACAGCACTGAAGCTTTCTTT	CASSLAGDSTEAFF
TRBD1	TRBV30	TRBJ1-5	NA	TGTGCCTGGAGGGACAGGGGGAGGCAGCCCCAGCATTTT	CAWRDRGRQPQHF
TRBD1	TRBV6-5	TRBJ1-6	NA	TGTGCCAGCAGTTCGCCCGGGACAGAAAATTCACCCCTCCACTTT	CASSSPGTENSPLHF
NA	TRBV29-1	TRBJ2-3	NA	TGCAGCGTTGAAGGCGGGGCACGGGGATCAGATACGCAGTATTTT	CSVEGGARGSDTQYF
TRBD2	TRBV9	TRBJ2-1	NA	TGTGCCAGCAGCGTAGAGAGGACTAGCGGGGGGATCAGCTCCTACAATGAGCAGTTCTTC	CASSVERTSGGISSYNEQFF
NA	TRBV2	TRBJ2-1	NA	TGTGCCAGCAGGGCGGGGAGCTCCTACAATGAGCAGTTCTTC	CASRAGSSYNEQFF
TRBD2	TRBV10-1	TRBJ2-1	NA	TGCGCCAGCAGTGAGTCTCGGGGGGGGGACAATGAGCAGTTCTTC	CASSESRGGDNEQFF
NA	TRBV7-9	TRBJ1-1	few	TGTGCCAGCAGCTTATTCAGCGACACTGAAGCTTTCTTT	CASSLFSDTEAFF
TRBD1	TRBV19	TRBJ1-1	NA	TGTGCCAGTAGTAGTTACCGGGACAGGGCCCCTGAAGCTTTCTTT	CASSSYRDRAPEAFF
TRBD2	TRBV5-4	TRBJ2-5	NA	TGTGCCAGCAGCTTAATAGCGGGTTCTGAGACCCAGTACTTC	CASSLIAGSETQYF
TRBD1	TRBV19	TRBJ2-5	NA	TGTGCCAGTAGGCTTCGGGGACAGGGGAAAGAGACCCAGTACTTC	CASRLRGQGKETQYF
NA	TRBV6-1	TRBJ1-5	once	TGTGCCAGCAGTGAAGCGCAGGGGCTAAGCAATCAGCCCCAGCATTTT	CASSEAQGLSNQPQHF
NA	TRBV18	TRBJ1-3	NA	TGTGCCAGCTCACCAAATCGGGTGCAAATTGGAAACACCATATATTTT	CASSPNRVQIGNTIYF
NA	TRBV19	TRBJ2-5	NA	TGTGCCAGTATTTCGACAGGAGCCCCATCAGGGACCCAGTACTTC	CASISTGAPSGTQYF
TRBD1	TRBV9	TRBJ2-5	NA	TGTGCCAGCAGCCCAACAGGGGACCAAGAGACCCAGTACTTC	CASSPTGDQETQYF
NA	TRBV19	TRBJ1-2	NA	TGTGCCAGTAGTAGTCCTGGACTTTTGATAGATAACTATGGCTACACCTTC	CASSSPGLLIDNYGYTF
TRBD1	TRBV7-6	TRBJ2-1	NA	TGTGCCAGCAGCTCGCGCCCCGCAAGACTAACGACGATGGGACAGGGCAATGAGCAGTTCTTC	CASSSRPARLTTMGQGNEQFF
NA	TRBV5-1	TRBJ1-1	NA	TGCGCCAGCAGCCCCCGGTCGGGGGGCTTGGCTGAAGCTTTCTTT	CASSPRSGGLAEAFF
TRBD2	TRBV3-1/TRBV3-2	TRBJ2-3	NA	TGTGCCAGCAGCCTTCGCGGTAGCGGGGGCACAGATACGCAGTATTTT	CASSLRGSGGTDTQYF
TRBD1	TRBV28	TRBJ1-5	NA	TGTGCCAGCACCCCGACAGGGGGGAACAATCAGCCCCAGCATTTT	CASTPTGGNNQPQHF